This TCR beta chain was recorded in a study of molecular identifiers for immune sequencing clone quantification. The CDR3 contains 8 residues. The V end was cut by 6 bases, the J end by 10 bases, with 3 bases between. TCRdb fed the PCR reads into MiXCR, producing one record per CDR3 protein. The sample comprises 88,000 or so distinct CDR3 sequences, roughly 23% of which are singletons, and approximately 0.99% rests with the top ten. This clonotype was seen many times. Sequencing was carried out using naive CD8+ T cells from blood, with Jurkat cell RNA spiked in. As to subset: FACS-sorted CD8+CD4-CCR7+CD45RA+ naive T cells. The chain employs TRBV12-3 or TRBV12-4 and TRBJ1-2; unclear D gene. The clonotype was recovered from a human donor in good health. Some libraries in this study had Jurkat cell RNA spiked in. The CDR3 region has the DNA TGTGCCAGCAGCCCCTACACCTTC. It specifies CASSPYTF.